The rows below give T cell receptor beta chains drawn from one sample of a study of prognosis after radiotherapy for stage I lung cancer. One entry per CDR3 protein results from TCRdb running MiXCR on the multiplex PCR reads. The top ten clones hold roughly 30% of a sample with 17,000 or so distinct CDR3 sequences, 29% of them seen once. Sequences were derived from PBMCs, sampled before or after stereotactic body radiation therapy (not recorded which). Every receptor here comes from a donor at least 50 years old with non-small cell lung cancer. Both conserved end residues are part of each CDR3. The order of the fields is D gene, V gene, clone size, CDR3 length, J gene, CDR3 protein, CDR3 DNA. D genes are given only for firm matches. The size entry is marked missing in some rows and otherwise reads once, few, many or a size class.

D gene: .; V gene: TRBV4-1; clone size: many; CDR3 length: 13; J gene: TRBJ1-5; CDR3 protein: CASSQAGTQPQHF; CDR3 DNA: TGCGCCAGCAGCCAAGCGGGGACCCAGCCCCAGCATTTT
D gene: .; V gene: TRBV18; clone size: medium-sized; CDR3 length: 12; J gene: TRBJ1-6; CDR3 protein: CASSPQGPPLHF; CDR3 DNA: TGTGCCAGCTCCCCACAGGGCCCACCCCTCCACTTT
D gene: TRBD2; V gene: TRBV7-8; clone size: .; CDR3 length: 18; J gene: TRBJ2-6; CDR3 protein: CASSPPGLDFSWANVLTF; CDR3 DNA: TGTGCCAGCAGCCCACCGGGACTAGACTTCTCTTGGGCCAACGTCCTTACTTTC
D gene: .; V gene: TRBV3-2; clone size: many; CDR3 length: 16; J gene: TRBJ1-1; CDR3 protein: CASSQDNLYRKSEAFF; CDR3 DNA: TGTGCCAGCAGCCAAGACAACCTCTATCGGAAATCTGAAGCTTTCTTT
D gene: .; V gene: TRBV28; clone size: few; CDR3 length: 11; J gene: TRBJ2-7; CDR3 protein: CASSLSGNQYF; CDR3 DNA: TGTGCCAGCAGTTTATCAGGGAACCAGTACTTC
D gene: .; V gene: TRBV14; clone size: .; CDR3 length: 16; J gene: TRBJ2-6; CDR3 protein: CASSPWGGSLANVLTF; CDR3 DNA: TGTGCCAGCAGCCCCTGGGGAGGCTCTCTGGCCAACGTCCTGACTTTC
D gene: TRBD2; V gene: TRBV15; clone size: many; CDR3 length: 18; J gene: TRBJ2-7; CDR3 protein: CATSRVPVTSGRANEQYF; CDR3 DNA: TGTGCCACCAGCAGAGTGCCCGTGACTAGCGGGAGGGCGAACGAGCAGTACTTC
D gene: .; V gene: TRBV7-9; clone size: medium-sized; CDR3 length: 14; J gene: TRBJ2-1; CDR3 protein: CASSGSGTPLEQFF; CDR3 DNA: TGTGCCAGCAGCGGCTCAGGGACTCCACTTGAGCAGTTCTTC
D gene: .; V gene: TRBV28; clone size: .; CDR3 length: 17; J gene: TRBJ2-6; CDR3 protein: CASTSLDGGVGANVLTF; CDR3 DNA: TGTGCCAGCACATCTTTGGATGGGGGTGTCGGGGCCAACGTCCTGACTTTC
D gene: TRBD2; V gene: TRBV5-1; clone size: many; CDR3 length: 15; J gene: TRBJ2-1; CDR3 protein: CASSLVGTSVNEQFF; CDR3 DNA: TGCGCCAGCAGCTTGGTGGGGACTAGCGTAAATGAGCAGTTCTTC
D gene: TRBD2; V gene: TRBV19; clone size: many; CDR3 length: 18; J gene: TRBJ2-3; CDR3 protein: CASSISSPTSGSADTQYF; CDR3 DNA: TGTGCCAGTAGTATATCCTCTCCGACTAGCGGGAGTGCAGATACGCAGTATTTT
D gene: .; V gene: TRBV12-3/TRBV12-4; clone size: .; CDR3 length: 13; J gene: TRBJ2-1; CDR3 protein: CASSFGAGSEQFF; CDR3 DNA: TGTGCCAGCAGTTTTGGGGCAGGCAGTGAGCAGTTCTTC
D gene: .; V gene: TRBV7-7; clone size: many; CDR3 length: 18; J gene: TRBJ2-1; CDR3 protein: CASSVLKVPGAAYNEQFF; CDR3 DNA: TGTGCCAGCAGCGTATTGAAGGTCCCCGGCGCGGCTTACAATGAGCAGTTCTTC
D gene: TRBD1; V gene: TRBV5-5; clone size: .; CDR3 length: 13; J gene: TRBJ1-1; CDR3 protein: CASSLAGTGEAFF; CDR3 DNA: TGTGCCAGCAGCTTGGCCGGGACAGGGGAAGCTTTCTTT
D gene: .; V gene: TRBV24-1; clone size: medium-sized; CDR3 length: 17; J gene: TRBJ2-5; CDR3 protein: CATSDLGVGGMEETQYF; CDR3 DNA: TGTGCCACCAGTGATCTGGGGGTAGGGGGGATGGAAGAGACCCAGTACTTC
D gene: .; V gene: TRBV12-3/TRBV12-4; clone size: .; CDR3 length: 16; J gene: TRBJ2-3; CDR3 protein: CASSLLLASVTDTQYF; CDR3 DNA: TGTGCCAGCAGTTTACTTCTGGCTAGCGTCACGGATACGCAGTATTTT
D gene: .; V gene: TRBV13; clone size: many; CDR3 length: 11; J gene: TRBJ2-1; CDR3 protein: CASSRINEQFF; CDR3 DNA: TGTGCCAGCAGTCGGATCAATGAGCAGTTCTTC
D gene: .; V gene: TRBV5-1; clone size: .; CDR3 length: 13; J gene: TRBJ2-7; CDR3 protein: CASSLGDEYEQYF; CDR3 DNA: TGCGCCAGCAGCTTGGGGGACGAGTACGAGCAGTACTTC
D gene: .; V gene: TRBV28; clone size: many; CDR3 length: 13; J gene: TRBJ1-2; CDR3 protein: CASSLSAGVGYTF; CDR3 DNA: TGTGCCAGCAGTTTATCGGCAGGGGTCGGCTACACCTTC
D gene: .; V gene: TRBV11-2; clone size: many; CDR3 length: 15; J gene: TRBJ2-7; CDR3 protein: CASSLHRGMVDEQYF; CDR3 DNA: TGTGCCAGCAGCCTCCATAGGGGTATGGTGGACGAGCAGTACTTC
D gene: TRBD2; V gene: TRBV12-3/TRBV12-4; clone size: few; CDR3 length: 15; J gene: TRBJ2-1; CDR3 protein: CASRPAGDVVRRQFF; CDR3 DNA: TGTGCCAGTAGGCCGGCGGGAGACGTGGTAAGGCGGCAGTTCTTC
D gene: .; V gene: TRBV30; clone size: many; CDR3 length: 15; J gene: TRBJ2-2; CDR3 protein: CAWRPRTVNTGELFF; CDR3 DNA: TGTGCCTGGAGGCCTCGGACGGTGAACACCGGGGAGCTGTTTTTT
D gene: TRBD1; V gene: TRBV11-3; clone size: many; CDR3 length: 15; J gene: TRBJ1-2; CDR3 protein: CASSTYRGMATGYTF; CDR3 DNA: TGTGCCAGCAGCACGTACAGGGGGATGGCTACGGGCTACACCTTC